Listed below are T cell receptor beta chains from one sample, sequenced in a study of blood T cell repertoires in COVID-19. Measured with immunoSEQ multiplex PCR; TCRdb has only the in-frame clones, and not every one. The sample has a few hundred thousand clones, around four fifths seen once. Sequences were obtained from PBMCs or T cells enriched from blood (not recorded which). Receptors originate from a man in his forties or fifties who had recovered from COVID-19. Each CDR3 is given with its conserved first and last residue. D genes are given only for firm matches. Size is stated for part of the rows, as once, few or many counts, or as a class when the clone is expanded.

D | size | J | V | DNA | CDR3
NA | few | TRBJ2-3 | TRBV7-3 | TGTGCCAGCAGCTTCGGGGAGTCCGATACGCAGTATTTT | CASSFGESDTQYF
NA | NA | TRBJ2-1 | TRBV6-5 | TGTGCCAGCAGTTACGGTCGACTACCAGATACCAATGAGCAGTTCTTC | CASSYGRLPDTNEQFF
NA | NA | TRBJ2-7 | TRBV6-5 | TGTGCCAGCGGGTCCCCTAGGGGATTGGGCGAGCAGTACTTC | CASGSPRGLGEQYF
TRBD1 | NA | TRBJ1-1 | TRBV3-1/TRBV3-2 | TGTGCCAGCAGCAAGGGACAGGCCAACACTGAAGCTTTCTTT | CASSKGQANTEAFF
NA | NA | TRBJ1-5 | TRBV30 | TGTGCCTTTAGGGAGGGTGCGAGCAATCAGCCCCAGCATTTT | CAFREGASNQPQHF
TRBD2 | NA | TRBJ2-7 | TRBV28 | TGTGCCAGCAGTTTATATAGCGGGGTCTCCTACGAGCAGTACTTC | CASSLYSGVSYEQYF
TRBD1 | once | TRBJ1-1 | TRBV2 | TGTGCCACTCGACAGGGTTGGACTGAAGCTTTCTTT | CATRQGWTEAFF
NA | once | TRBJ2-7 | TRBV6-1 | TGTGCCAGCAGTGATACAGGGGGGGCTTTGTACGAGCAGTACTTC | CASSDTGGALYEQYF
NA | NA | TRBJ2-2 | TRBV3-1/TRBV3-2 | TGTGCCAGCAGCCAAGGGGAGGACACCGGGGAGCTGTTTTTT | CASSQGEDTGELFF
TRBD1 | NA | TRBJ1-6 | TRBV27 | TGTGCCAGCAGGGCCGGCAGGGGGCGTGGGAATAATTCACCCCTCCACTTT | CASRAGRGRGNNSPLHF
NA | NA | TRBJ1-3 | TRBV5-6 | TGTGCCAGCAGCCTCACAGGGACGGGAAACACCATATATTTT | CASSLTGTGNTIYF
TRBD1 | NA | TRBJ2-7 | TRBV30 | TGTGCCTGGAGTACAGGGGAAGTTTTGGGGGTCTACGAGCAGTACTTC | CAWSTGEVLGVYEQYF
NA | NA | TRBJ2-7 | TRBV15 | TGTGCCACCAGCTCACGAGGGCAGGAGCCTCGCGAGCAGTACTTC | CATSSRGQEPREQYF
TRBD2 | NA | TRBJ2-1 | TRBV4-1 | TGCGCCAGCAGCCAGCCCATTGGCGGGACTAGCGGGAGGCATGAGCAGTTCTTC | CASSQPIGGTSGRHEQFF
TRBD1 | once | TRBJ2-3 | TRBV7-3 | TGTGCCAGCAGCCGAGATCCGGGACAGAGCACAGATACGCAGTATTTT | CASSRDPGQSTDTQYF
NA | NA | TRBJ1-1 | TRBV28 | TGTGCCAGCATCTCCCCCTCTGAAGCTTTCTTT | CASISPSEAFF
TRBD1 | NA | TRBJ1-4 | TRBV9 | TGTGCCAGCAGCGGCCGGGACAGGGTAAAACTGTTTTTT | CASSGRDRVKLFF
NA | NA | TRBJ1-1 | TRBV19 | TGTGCCAGTAGTATCCAACCGCAGGGGATTTTGAACACTGAAGCTTTCTTT | CASSIQPQGILNTEAFF
NA | NA | TRBJ2-1 | TRBV3-1/TRBV3-2 | TGTGCCAGCAGGGGGACTTTGCAGTTCTTC | CASRGTLQFF
NA | NA | TRBJ2-2 | TRBV9 | TGTGCCAGCGATAGGGGTCAATCCGGGGAGCTGTTTTTT | CASDRGQSGELFF
TRBD1 | NA | TRBJ2-5 | TRBV9 | TGTGCCAGCAGCCAGGGGGACAGCCTTTTAGGGGCCCAGTACTTC | CASSQGDSLLGAQYF
TRBD2 | NA | TRBJ2-1 | TRBV7-2 | TGTGCCAGCAGCTTAAACCGACTAGCGGGGGGGCAGGGGCAGTTCTTC | CASSLNRLAGGQGQFF
NA | NA | TRBJ2-7 | TRBV12-3/TRBV12-4 | TGTGCCAGCGGGACAACTAGCTCCTACGAGCAGTACTTC | CASGTTSSYEQYF
TRBD1 | NA | TRBJ2-1 | TRBV4-1 | TGCGCCAGCAGCCAAGGACAGGGGGCGAGGAATGAGCAGTTCTTC | CASSQGQGARNEQFF
TRBD2 | NA | TRBJ2-3 | TRBV7-2 | TGTGCCAGCAGCTTACGGGACCTAGCGGGAGCCCTCACAGATACGCAGTATTTT | CASSLRDLAGALTDTQYF
TRBD1 | NA | TRBJ1-4 | TRBV5-1 | TGCGCCAGCAGCCCACAAGGGGGCTCGACTAATGAAAAACTGTTTTTT | CASSPQGGSTNEKLFF
NA | NA | TRBJ1-5 | TRBV27 | TGTGCCAGCAGTTCGTCGGCGGGGAATGGGCCCAATCAGCCCCAGCATTTT | CASSSSAGNGPNQPQHF
TRBD1 | once | TRBJ1-2 | TRBV6-5 | TGTGCCAGCAGTTACTACAGGGGGAATGGCTACACCTTC | CASSYYRGNGYTF
NA | NA | TRBJ2-3 | TRBV28 | TGTGCCAGCAGTCTATTAAAGGAGCCGCAGTATTTT | CASSLLKEPQYF
NA | few | TRBJ1-6 | TRBV4-1 | TGCGCCAGCAGCCAAGAGGGGGGTGGGAGTTCACCCCTCCACTTT | CASSQEGGGSSPLHF
NA | once | TRBJ2-6 | TRBV19 | TGTGCCAGTAGTATCGAGTCGTCTGGGGCCAACGTCCTGACTTTC | CASSIESSGANVLTF
NA | NA | TRBJ1-4 | TRBV5-1 | TGCGCCAGCAGCTTAAGGAGGGACGAAAAACTGTTTTTT | CASSLRRDEKLFF
NA | NA | TRBJ1-5 | TRBV24-1 | TGTGCCACCAGTGATCCCGGGGGGTTGCCCCAGCATTTT | CATSDPGGLPQHF
NA | NA | TRBJ1-6 | TRBV9 | TGTGCCAGCAGCCCGCAGGTGAGGGTCATTAATTCACCCCTCCACTTT | CASSPQVRVINSPLHF
TRBD1 | NA | TRBJ1-2 | TRBV19 | TGTGCCAGTAGTGGGCCGACAGGGGGGACATATGGCTACACCTTC | CASSGPTGGTYGYTF
NA | once | TRBJ2-7 | TRBV7-2 | TGTGCCAGCAGCTTAGCCCAGGGGCCTTTTACGAAGCAGTACTTC | CASSLAQGPFTKQYF
TRBD1 | NA | TRBJ2-7 | TRBV19 | TGTGCCAGTAGTTCCGGGACAGACACGAAGCAGTACTTC | CASSSGTDTKQYF
TRBD1 | NA | TRBJ1-1 | TRBV4-2 | TGTGCCAGCAGCTCACCGGGACAGGGGCGCACTGAAGCTTTCTTT | CASSSPGQGRTEAFF
TRBD1 | NA | TRBJ2-7 | TRBV30 | TGTGCCTGTCTTCCGGGACAGGGTAATAACGAGCAGTACTTC | CACLPGQGNNEQYF
NA | NA | TRBJ1-1 | TRBV29-1 | TGCAGCGTTGGGGAGGGGGACACTGAAGCTTTCTTT | CSVGEGDTEAFF